Following are 15 T cell receptor beta chains from one sample sequenced in a study of graft-versus-host responses after intestinal transplantation. The table came from immunoSEQ multiplex PCR; TCRdb's copy has only in-frame clones and leaves some out. The sample holds about 13,000 clones, more than 35% seen once. The sequenced sample was alloreactive CD4+ T cells from a mixed lymphocyte reaction culture, obtained before intestinal transplant. Subset: CFSE-low proliferating T cells sorted from approximately six-day pre-transplant mixed lymphocyte reaction (GvH or HvG direction). The receptors stem from a human patient who received an intestinal transplant.

V is TRBV6-6 and J is TRBJ2-2; TRBD1 matches at 8 bases. Germline V gene lookup returns CDR1 MNHNY and CDR2 SVGAGI (reference sequence). V dropped 2 bases and J dropped 7; count of bases not matched to a gene: 6. This CDR3 spans 15 amino acids. CDR3 nucleotides: TGTGCCAGCAGTTACGCCGGGGGACAGGTCGGGGAGCTGTTTTTT. It is translated as CASSYAGGQVGELFF.

Only one count was recorded for this clone. The CDR3 DNA sequence: TGTGCCAGCTCACCAGTATCCGGGTCTGGAAACACCATATATTTT. Protein sequence: CASSPVSGSGNTIYF. The chain joins TRBV18 to TRBJ1-3; D not resolved. The CDR3 consists of 15 residues. The V and J ends lost 2 bases and 1 base respectively, with 9 bases between them. The germline V gene encodes CDR1 KGHSH and CDR2 LQKENI. Supplemented by reference TRBV18 and TRBJ1-3, the full variable domain reads NAGVMQNPRHLVRRRGQEARLRCSPMKGHSHVYWYRQLPEEGLKFMVYLQKENIIDESGMPKERFSAEFPKEGPSILRIQQVVRGDSAAYFCASSPVSGSGNTIYFGEGSWLTVV.

Here the CDR3 reads CAISGTGFDEQYF. As DNA, the CDR3 is TGTGCCATCAGCGGGACAGGGTTTGACGAGCAGTACTTC. This chain joins TRBV10-3 and TRBJ2-7; 9 nucleotides line up with TRBD1. The germline V gene encodes CDR1 ENHRY and CDR2 SYGVKD. CDR3 length equals 13 residues. Trimming cost V 6 bases and J 5 bases; bases outside gene matches: 5.

This clone was seen a few times. V usage is TRBV4-1 and J usage is TRBJ2-3; no definite D call. From germline, CDR1 is MGHRA and CDR2 YSYEKL. The V end lost 4 bases, the J end lost 0 bases, and 11 bases lay between the germline ends. The CDR3 is 15 residues long. This chain's CDR3 is CASSLQQASTDTQYF. In nucleotides, the CDR3 is TGCGCCAGCAGCCTACAGCAAGCTAGCACAGATACGCAGTATTTT.

The chain couples TRBV18 to TRBJ2-7; the D gene is possibly TRBD1 (6 bases). Germline CDR1 KGHSH, CDR2 LQKENI. The CDR3 runs to 15 residues. Deletions cut 3 bases from V and 4 bases from J, with 16 bases between. The CDR3, as DNA: TGTGCCAGCTCACCCCAGACAGGAGTGGGTTACGAGCAGTACTTC. Amino acids: CASSPQTGVGYEQYF.

This clone was found a few times. The chain links TRBV7-9 to TRBJ2-1, with TRBD2 identical over 11 bases. From germline, CDR1 is SEHNR and CDR2 FQNEAQ (reference sequence). The CDR3 extends over 17 amino acids. V lost 2 bases to trimming and J lost 4 bases; unmatched junction nucleotides: 7. This CDR3 reads CASSLSLAGGRYNEQFF. The DNA of the CDR3 is TGTGCCAGCAGCTTAAGCCTAGCGGGGGGCCGATACAATGAGCAGTTCTTC.

The chain uses TRBV5-1 and TRBJ2-4; 15 nucleotides line up with TRBD2. Germline assignment: CDR1 SGHRS and CDR2 YFSETQ. V lost 0 bases, J lost 4 bases, and 5 bases stayed unmatched. This CDR3 is built from 18 residues. This CDR3 is CASSLVGLAGGPKNIQYF. CDR3 nucleotide sequence: TGCGCCAGCAGCTTGGTTGGACTAGCGGGGGGGCCGAAAAACATTCAGTACTTC.

There are a few counts of this clone. The chain joins TRBV6-1 to TRBJ1-1; no reliable D call. V gave up 5 bases and J gave up 8 bases, with 15 bases separating them. From germline, CDR1 is MNHNS and CDR2 SASEGT. The CDR3 extends over 13 amino acids. CDR3 protein: CASSPLYSGEAFF. Written as DNA, the CDR3 is TGTGCCAGCAGTCCCCTTTACAGTGGAGAAGCTTTCTTT.

This clone was detected a few times. The chain recombines TRBV19 with TRBJ1-5; D might be TRBD1 (6 bases). This CDR3 is built from 14 residues. Germline values: CDR1 LNHDA, CDR2 SQIVND (reference sequence). V shed 6 bases and J shed 4 bases, with 13 bases lying between them. CDR3 sequence (DNA): TGTGCCAGTAGCCTAGGGGGAACGAATCAGCCCCAGCATTTT. Translation gives CASSLGGTNQPQHF.

This chain links TRBV29-1 with TRBJ2-3; 10 bases align to TRBD1. Trimming cost V 7 bases and J 3 bases; bases outside gene matches: 10. Germline-derived CDR1 and CDR2 are SQVTM and ANQGSEA. The CDR3 totals 15 residues. CDR3 coding DNA: TGCAGCGCTGAGGGACAGGGGACGGGAACAGATACGCAGTATTTT. Its protein is CSAEGQGTGTDTQYF.

V and J are TRBV7-2 and TRBJ2-1; D is ambiguous. This CDR3 is 15 amino acids long. Germline V gene data show CDR1 as SGHTA and CDR2 as FQGNSA. V lost 2 bases to trimming and J lost 1 base, with 9 bases between them. This CDR3 reads CASSLISVSYNEQFF. As DNA, the CDR3 is TGTGCCAGCAGCTTAATTTCGGTTTCCTACAATGAGCAGTTCTTC. Using reference TRBV7-2 and TRBJ2-1 for the parts outside the CDR3, the full variable domain is GAGVSQSPSNKVTEKGKDVELRCDPISGHTALYWYRQSLGQGLEFLIYFQGNSAPDKSGLPSDRFSAERTGGSVSTLTIQRTQQEDSAVYLCASSLISVSYNEQFFGPGTRLTVL.

The chain couples TRBV9 to TRBJ2-3, with TRBD1 as a possible D gene (5 bases). CDR1 and CDR2 (germline): SGDLS, YYNGEE. V was cut by 6 bases and J by 5 bases, with 16 bases left in between. CDR3 length equals 14 residues. The CDR3 is CASTPTLREDTQYF. The CDR3 DNA reads as TGTGCCAGCACCCCAACCCTCAGGGAAGATACGCAGTATTTT.

The chain is built from TRBV6-5 and TRBJ2-3; 8 bases are shared with TRBD2. Germline V gene lookup returns CDR1 MNHEY and CDR2 SVGAGI. The V and J ends lost 3 bases and 2 bases, in that order; junction bases with no gene match: 7. This CDR3 has 16 amino acids. The CDR3 is CASSYRSGGATDTQYF. The CDR3 nucleotides are TGTGCCAGCAGTTATCGGAGCGGGGGTGCCACAGATACGCAGTATTTT.

CDR3 in DNA: TGTGCCAGCAGCGTACAGCCGGGACAGGTCACAGATACGCAGTATTTT. Its translation is CASSVQPGQVTDTQYF. The gene calls are TRBV7-6 and TRBJ2-3, with 8 bases aligning to TRBD1. CDR1 is SGHVS, CDR2 FNYEAQ, per germline. J lost 2 bases, V lost 5 bases, and 9 bases had no gene match. The CDR3 spans 16 residues.

This clone was counted a few times. The chain recombines TRBV5-1 with TRBJ2-4, with 8 bases identical to TRBD1. This CDR3 is built from 14 residues. V lost 3 bases, J lost 15 bases, and 14 bases stayed unmatched. The V gene's germline CDR1 is SGHRS and CDR2 YFSETQ. This chain's CDR3 is CASSSIAGGNWLYF. The DNA of the CDR3 is TGCGCCAGCAGCTCAATCGCAGGGGGCAACTGGCTGTACTTC. The entire variable domain, with the rest obtained from reference TRBV5-1 and TRBJ2-4, is as follows: KAGVTQTPRYLIKTRGQQVTLSCSPISGHRSVSWYQQTPGQGLQFLFEYFSETQRNKGNFPGRFSGRQFSNSRSEMNVSTLELGDSALYLCASSSIAGGNWLYFGAGTRLSVL.